Listed below are T cell receptor beta chains from one sample, sequenced in a study of blood T cell repertoires in COVID-19. The assay was immunoSEQ multiplex PCR, and TCRdb's table has in-frame clones only and misses some. The table has 200,000 to 300,000 clones, 86% seen once. Sequencing input: PBMCs or T cells enriched from blood (not recorded which). The receptors here all came from a woman aged 45 to 65 who had recovered from COVID-19. The CDR3 runs from the conserved cysteine through the conserved F or W. A D gene is named only where the DNA matches it firmly. Clone size is not always given. Where it is, it says once, few, many or a class for expanded clones.

D	size	J	V	CDR3	DNA
.	.	TRBJ1-1	TRBV30	CASRGETVNTEAFF	TGTGCCTCCCGCGGGGAAACAGTTAACACTGAAGCTTTCTTT
.	.	TRBJ1-5	TRBV6-2/TRBV6-3	CASSLQGIRQPQHF	TGTGCCAGCAGTTTACAGGGTATTCGCCAGCCCCAGCATTTT
TRBD1	.	TRBJ1-1	TRBV2	CASSRTGTNTEAFF	TGTGCCAGCAGTAGGACAGGGACGAACACTGAAGCTTTCTTT
.	.	TRBJ1-4	TRBV2	CASRQTGLGEKLFF	TGTGCCAGCAGACAAACAGGGCTGGGAGAAAAACTGTTTTTT
.	.	TRBJ1-1	TRBV19	CASSIGTVNTEAFF	TGTGCCAGTAGTATAGGGACAGTGAACACTGAAGCTTTCTTT
TRBD1	.	TRBJ1-4	TRBV28	CASSFWDRARGMFF	TGTGCCAGCAGTTTTTGGGACAGGGCGAGGGGAATGTTTTTT
.	.	TRBJ2-2	TRBV6-5	CASSYSVPRGTGELFF	TGTGCCAGCAGTTACTCTGTTCCCAGGGGCACCGGGGAGCTGTTTTTT
TRBD2	.	TRBJ2-1	TRBV10-3	CAISAPGLAGEGPRNEQFF	TGTGCCATCAGTGCACCGGGACTAGCGGGAGAGGGGCCTCGCAATGAGCAGTTCTTC
.	.	TRBJ1-6	TRBV6-4	CASSEDTNSPLHF	TGTGCCAGCAGTGAAGACACTAATTCACCCCTCCACTTT
.	.	TRBJ1-5	TRBV18	CASSPPGRGDQPQHF	TGTGCCAGCTCACCACCGGGGCGCGGGGATCAGCCCCAGCATTTT
TRBD1	.	TRBJ1-2	TRBV11-3	CASSSDRVAGYTF	TGTGCCAGCAGCTCTGACAGGGTGGCTGGCTACACCTTC
.	.	TRBJ1-1	TRBV19	CATLGRGARNTEAFF	TGTGCCACCCTCGGCCGGGGGGCGAGGAACACTGAAGCTTTCTTT
TRBD2	.	TRBJ2-1	TRBV11-2	CASSLASGSGGINEQFF	TGTGCCAGCAGCTTAGCTAGCGGAAGCGGTGGGATTAATGAGCAGTTCTTC
.	.	TRBJ1-2	TRBV4-1	CASSQDIAGINYGYTF	TGCGCCAGCAGCCAAGACATCGCAGGTATAAACTATGGCTACACCTTC
.	few	TRBJ2-5	TRBV7-3	CASSLTVGVGETQYF	TGTGCCAGCAGCTTAACGGTGGGAGTGGGAGAGACCCAGTACTTC
TRBD1	.	TRBJ1-4	TRBV19	CASPTGATNEKLFF	TGTGCCAGCCCGACAGGGGCGACTAATGAAAAACTGTTTTTT
TRBD2	.	TRBJ2-1	TRBV14	CASSQAKRRAGRGNEQFF	TGTGCCAGCAGCCAAGCAAAAAGACGAGCCGGGAGGGGCAATGAGCAGTTCTTC
TRBD2	.	TRBJ2-5	TRBV24-1	CATSEGASGVGRESQYF	TGTGCCACCAGTGAGGGGGCTAGCGGGGTTGGAAGAGAGTCCCAGTACTTC
.	few	TRBJ1-2	TRBV6-5	CASSYSRLSNYGYTF	TGTGCCAGCAGTTACTCGCGACTGAGTAACTATGGCTACACCTTC
.	few	TRBJ1-5	TRBV12-5	CASGLVPGFNQPQHF	TGTGCTAGTGGTTTGGTACCCGGGTTCAATCAGCCCCAGCATTTT
TRBD1	.	TRBJ1-2	TRBV5-1	CASSSWTGGGGYTF	TGCGCCAGCAGCAGCTGGACAGGGGGCGGTGGCTACACCTTC
.	.	TRBJ2-1	TRBV18	CASSPHEKPNSPASYNEQFF	TGTGCCAGCTCACCACACGAAAAACCTAACAGCCCTGCCTCGTACAATGAGCAGTTCTTC
TRBD1	few	TRBJ1-1	TRBV28	CASTLMDREGTEAFF	TGTGCCAGCACCTTAATGGACAGGGAGGGGACTGAAGCTTTCTTT
.	.	TRBJ1-1	TRBV20-1	CSASAGRNTEAFF	TGCAGTGCTAGTGCAGGGCGGAACACTGAAGCTTTCTTT
.	.	TRBJ2-1	TRBV7-2	CASSPRRSTVYNEQFF	TGTGCCAGCAGCCCTCGGCGGTCGACAGTCTACAATGAGCAGTTCTTC
TRBD1	.	TRBJ2-1	TRBV7-2	CASSPGQWSYNEQFF	TGTGCCAGCAGCCCGGGACAGTGGAGCTACAATGAGCAGTTCTTC
.	.	TRBJ2-3	TRBV27	CASSLRTASTDTQYF	TGTGCCAGCAGTCTAAGGACAGCTAGCACAGATACGCAGTATTTT
TRBD1	.	TRBJ2-7	TRBV7-9	CASSSRDSSYEQYF	TGTGCCAGCAGCTCCCGGGACAGTTCCTACGAGCAGTACTTC